The 17 T cell receptor beta chains below all came from one sample that was sequenced in a study of T-cell reconstitution after alpha-beta-depleted transplantation in children. Molecular barcoding with unique molecular identifiers was used for the TCRbeta library. Each CDR3 protein is one row after TCRdb ran MiXCR on the PCR reads. The sample lists hundreds of thousands of distinct CDR3 sequences; roughly 33% were seen once. The source was PBMCs from the stem cell graft donor, collected from the stem cell graft. All receptors derive from a human donor who donated a stem cell graft to a child with aplastic anemia.

The gene calls are TRBV7-2 and TRBJ2-3, with TRBD2 matching 14 bases. Germline V gene sequence: CDR1 SGHTA, CDR2 FQGNSA. The CDR3 runs to 18 residues. V dropped 0 bases and J dropped 3; count of bases not matched to a gene: 5. The CDR3 loop reads CASSLAYRTSGRTDTQYF. The DNA of the CDR3 is TGTGCCAGCAGCTTAGCCTACCGGACTAGCGGGAGGACAGATACGCAGTATTTT.

The chain combines TRBV12-3 or TRBV12-4 with TRBJ1-1; D gene uncertain. Trimming took 6 bases from V and 0 from J, leaving 5 bases between them. CDR3 size: 12 residues. The CDR3 DNA reads as TGTGCCAGCAGCCCCCTGAACACTGAAGCTTTCTTT. This gives the protein CASSPLNTEAFF.

This clonotype has only a few counts. This chain uses TRBV19 with TRBJ2-3; tentatively, D is TRBD2 (5 bases). Trimming removed 5 bases at V and 3 bases at J, with 12 bases between. This CDR3 is built from 14 residues. Germline CDR1 is LNHDA and CDR2 is SQIVND (reference sequence). The DNA for the CDR3 is TGTGCCAGTAGTCTAAGGACTCAGACAGATACGCAGTATTTT. Translated: CASSLRTQTDTQYF.

This clonotype has just a few counts. V is TRBV29-1 and J is TRBJ2-2; D tentatively reads TRBD1 or TRBD2 (5 bases each). The CDR3 spans 14 residues. V was cut by 8 bases and J by 0 bases, with 13 bases left in between. Per the germline V gene, CDR1 is SQVTM and CDR2 is ANQGSEA. The CDR3 is CSTGTVANTGELFF. The CDR3 DNA sequence: TGCAGCACGGGGACGGTCGCGAACACCGGGGAGCTGTTTTTT.

In its sample, this clonotype was seen a few times. The gene calls are TRBV28 and TRBJ2-4; 9 nucleotides align to TRBD2. This CDR3 spans 13 amino acids. CDR1 and CDR2 from the germline V gene are MDHEN and SYDVKM. Trimming at V came to 5 bases and at J to 5 bases, leaving 1 base not matched to a gene. The CDR3 spells CASSKRGENIQYF. The CDR3 DNA sequence: TGTGCCAGCAGTAAGCGGGGGGAAAACATTCAGTACTTC. The full variable domain, in which reference TRBV28 and TRBJ2-4 provide the parts outside the CDR3, is DVKVTQSSRYLVKRTGEKVFLECVQDMDHENMFWYRQDPGLGLRLIYFSYDVKMKEKGDIPEGYSVSREKKERFSLILESASTNQTSMYLCASSKRGENIQYFGAGTRLSVL.

This rearrangement joins TRBV3-1 to TRBJ2-1, with TRBD2 identical over 12 bases. Trimming took 4 bases from V and 6 from J; bases not matched to a gene: 4. The CDR3 is made up of 15 amino acids. Germline V gives CDR1 LGHDT, CDR2 YNNKEL (reference sequence). CDR3 sequence reads: CASSLPGLAGNEQFF. The CDR3 DNA reads as TGTGCCAGCAGCCTACCGGGACTAGCGGGCAATGAGCAGTTCTTC.

Notes on this clonotype: A single base separates this from a much larger clone, so it may be a read error. V usage is TRBV20-1 and J usage is TRBJ1-5, with D unclear. Germline CDR1 reads DFQATT; CDR2 reads SNEGSKA (reference sequence). The CDR3 runs 10 residues. V was trimmed by 5 bases and J by 6 bases, leaving 5 bases between them. CDR3 residues: CSAASQPQHF. CDR3 coding DNA: TGCAGTGCTGCGAGTCAGCCCCAGCATTTT.

The rearrangement links TRBV7-8 to TRBJ2-7, with TRBD1 as a possible D gene (6 bases). Germline values: CDR1 SGHVS, CDR2 FQNEAQ. Trimming removed 10 bases from V and 3 bases from J, with 10 bases in between. This CDR3 spans 11 amino acids. This chain's CDR3 is CATMDSYEQYF. The CDR3 nucleotides read TGTGCCACCATGGACAGCTACGAGCAGTACTTC. The full variable domain, in which reference TRBV7-8 and TRBJ2-7 provide the parts outside the CDR3, is GAGVSQSPRYKVAKRGQDVALRCDPISGHVSLFWYQQALGQGPEFLTYFQNEAQLDKSGLPSDRFFAERPEGSVSTLKIQRTQQEDSAVYLCATMDSYEQYFGPGTRLTVT.

This sequence joins TRBV6-5 and TRBJ2-6; the match to TRBD2 covers 13 bases. V was pared by 4 bases and J by 3 bases, with 6 bases of the junction left unmatched. Germline V CDR1 and CDR2: MNHEY, SVGAGI. There are 18 residues in the CDR3. CDR3 DNA sequence: TGTGCCAGCAGTTCTCCGGGACTAGCGGGGAATGGGGCCAACGTCCTGACTTTC. Translating gives CASSSPGLAGNGANVLTF.

The V gene is TRBV29-1, the J gene TRBJ1-1; D remains ambiguous. With 5 bases removed from V and 0 bases from J, the gap between germline ends came to 7 bases. This CDR3 region has 12 residues. The germline V gene encodes CDR1 SQVTM and CDR2 ANQGSEA. The CDR3 coding sequence is TGCAGCGTTCGGGTCGTGAACACTGAAGCTTTCTTT. It encodes CSVRVVNTEAFF.

This clonotype was counted only a few times. The V gene is TRBV12-3 or TRBV12-4, the J gene TRBJ2-1; D remains ambiguous. V shed 7 bases and J shed 8 bases, with 12 bases lying between them. This CDR3 has 12 residues. CDR3 loop: CASTAVTDEQFF. Here the CDR3 DNA reads TGTGCCAGCACCGCAGTCACCGATGAGCAGTTCTTC.

V is TRBV10-2 and J is TRBJ2-7; no definite D call. Trimming shortened V by 0 bases and J by 0 bases, and 9 bases separated the two germline ends. CDR1 and CDR2 from the germline V gene are WSHSY and SAAADI. The CDR3 extends over 15 amino acids. CDR3 amino acids: CASSESRSGSYEQYV. The CDR3 DNA reads TGCGCCAGCAGTGAGTCGAGGTCCGGCTCCTACGAGCAGTACGTC.

This clonotype was found a few times. V and J are TRBV5-1 and TRBJ2-3, with TRBD2 matching 10 bases. Germline CDR1 is SGHRS and CDR2 is YFSETQ. V lost 2 bases to trimming and J lost 4 bases; unmatched junction nucleotides: 16. The CDR3 loop spans 19 amino acids. The CDR3, as DNA: TGCGCCAGCAGCTTATCCCGTGGACTAGCGGTCCTGAGGGCAGATACGCAGTATTTT. It translates to CASSLSRGLAVLRADTQYF. Combining the CDR3 with reference TRBV5-1 and TRBJ2-3 gives the whole variable domain KAGVTQTPRYLIKTRGQQVTLSCSPISGHRSVSWYQQTPGQGLQFLFEYFSETQRNKGNFPGRFSGRQFSNSRSEMNVSTLELGDSALYLCASSLSRGLAVLRADTQYFGPGTRLTVL.

The DNA of the CDR3 is TGTGCCAGCAGTTCTGCGAGCGGGAGAGAATACGAGCAGTACTTC. Its translation is CASSSASGREYEQYF. The chain is built from TRBV28 and TRBJ2-7, with TRBD2 matching 8 bases. V dropped 4 bases and J dropped 4; count of bases not matched to a gene: 9. CDR3 size: 15 residues. CDR1 and CDR2 (germline): MDHEN, SYDVKM.

This clonotype appeared a few times. The chain joins TRBV7-2 to TRBJ2-5; weak D call: TRBD1 (5 bases). This CDR3 is 15 amino acids long. V gave up 0 bases and J gave up 2 bases, with 10 bases separating them. Per germline, CDR1 SGHTA and CDR2 FQGNSA. CDR3 bases: TGTGCCAGCAGCTTAGCGGGGCGGCCTCAAGAGACCCAGTACTTC. It is translated as CASSLAGRPQETQYF.

This clonotype was seen only a few times. The gene calls are TRBV4-1 and TRBJ2-1, with 14 bases aligning to TRBD2. Germline-derived CDR1 and CDR2 are MGHRA and YSYEKL. The CDR3 runs 17 residues. V shed 1 base and J 8 bases; nucleotides not matched to a gene: 7. CDR3 amino acids: CASSQAVPGLAGDEQFF. For the CDR3, the DNA is TGCGCCAGCAGCCAAGCAGTACCGGGACTAGCGGGAGATGAGCAGTTCTTC.

This chain links TRBV20-1 with TRBJ1-1; D is unclear. Trimming removed 0 bases from V and 0 bases from J, with 14 bases in between. The germline V gene encodes CDR1 DFQATT and CDR2 SNEGSKA (reference sequence). The length of the CDR3 is 16 residues. The CDR3, as DNA: TGCAGTGCTAGAGATTTGCGGAATACCATGAACACTGAAGCTTTCTTT. It specifies CSARDLRNTMNTEAFF.